The subject of this entry is one TCR beta chain. Antigen specificity is unknown. This sequence may be a read error, since a much larger clone differs from it by one base. The germline V gene encodes CDR1 SGHTA and CDR2 FQGNSA. This CDR3 region has 14 residues. The junction had 5 bases not matched to a gene; V was cut back by 3 bases and J by 8 bases. More than 9.5 ml fresh peripheral blood yielded the PBMCs. This sample is drawn from a study of T cells in Graves' hyperthyroidism and ophthalmopathy. Study-level findings and limits: It was a median roughly six months before onset that the model predicted ophthalmopathy. From stable hyperthyroidism, ophthalmopathy was separated by a 13 V-J model.

What was amplified from RNA transcripts were TCR beta CDR3 regions. Initially, a first-round RT-PCR of the TCR CDR3 employed the HTBI primer set. Each CDR3 protein gets one entry after TCRdb re-called the multiplex PCR reads with MiXCR. The top ten clones hold about 35% of a sample with 600,000 to 650,000 distinct CDR3 sequences, about a fifth of them seen once. The specimen was blood. This chain uses TRBV7-2 with TRBJ2-1; 9 bases are a match to TRBD2. The receptor was isolated from a young man with Graves' ophthalmopathy. The CDR3 here is CASSLGTSNDEQFF. As DNA, the CDR3 is TGTGCCAGCAGCTTGGGGACTAGCAACGATGAGCAGTTCTTC. Looking up the rest from reference TRBV7-2 and TRBJ2-1 gives the full variable domain: GAGVSQSPSNKVTEKGKDVELRCDPISGHTALYWYRQSLGQGLEFLIYFQGNSAPDKSGLPSDRFSAERTGGSVSTLTIQRTQQEDSAVYLCASSLGTSNDEQFFGPGTRLTVL.